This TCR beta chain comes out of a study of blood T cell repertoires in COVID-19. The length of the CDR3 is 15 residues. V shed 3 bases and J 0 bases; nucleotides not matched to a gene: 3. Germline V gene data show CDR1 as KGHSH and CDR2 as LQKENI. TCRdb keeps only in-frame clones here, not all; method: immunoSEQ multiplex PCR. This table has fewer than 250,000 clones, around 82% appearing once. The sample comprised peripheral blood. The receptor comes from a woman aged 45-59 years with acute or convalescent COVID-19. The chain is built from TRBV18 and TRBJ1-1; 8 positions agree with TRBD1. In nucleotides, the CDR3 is TGTGCCAGCTCACCGATGGGACAGGTGAACACTGAAGCTTTCTTT. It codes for CASSPMGQVNTEAFF.